This passage covers 4 T cell receptor beta chains from one sample sequenced in a study of T cell responses to AZD1222 COVID-19 vaccine. Method: immunoSEQ multiplex PCR; TCRdb's copy keeps in-frame clones and lacks some. The sample records about 100,000 clones, about 88% being singletons. The sequenced sample was peripheral blood, obtained on day 0 of AZD1222 vaccination. The origin of the receptors is an adult in good health.

This clone was observed a handful of times. The chain has TRBV15 and TRBJ1-3; D possibly corresponds to TRBD1 (6 bases). V shed 2 bases and J shed 0 bases, with 11 bases lying between them. The germline V gene encodes CDR1 LNHNV and CDR2 YYDKDF (reference sequence). CDR3 length: 16 amino acids. CDR3 sequence (DNA): TGTGCCACCAGCAGACTCGACAGGCACTCTGGAAACACCATATATTTT. It specifies CATSRLDRHSGNTIYF.

The chain uses TRBV18 and TRBJ1-5, with 7 bases fitting TRBD1. V shed 5 bases, J shed 3 bases, and the junction held 7 bases outside the gene matches. The CDR3 length is 15 residues. Per germline, CDR1 KGHSH and CDR2 LQKENI. The CDR3 nucleotides are TGTGCCAGCTCAAAGCAGGGGGACACCAATCAGCCCCAGCATTTT. Translated: CASSKQGDTNQPQHF.

This chain joins TRBV11-2 and TRBJ1-4, with D perhaps matching TRBD1 (5 bases). This CDR3 contains 16 residues. Trimming cost V 5 bases and J 8 bases, with 21 bases left between them. The germline gives CDR1 SGHAT, CDR2 FQNNGV. CDR3 region: CASSPRVRTSPEKLFF. The CDR3 DNA reads as TGTGCCAGCAGCCCCCGTGTCCGGACAAGCCCCGAAAAACTGTTTTTT.

The V gene is TRBV7-3, the J gene TRBJ2-3; perhaps D is TRBD1 or TRBD2 (6 bases each). CDR1 is SGHTA and CDR2 is FQGTGA in the germline V gene. The CDR3 consists of 13 residues. The ends were cut back, 3 bases at V and 4 bases at J, with 8 bases in the middle. CDR3 sequence (DNA): TGTGCCAGCAGCTTCGGGGGCCCAGATACGCAGTATTTT. Protein: CASSFGGPDTQYF. The variable domain in full, completed from reference TRBV7-3 and TRBJ2-3, reads GAGVSQTPSNKVTEKGKYVELRCDPISGHTALYWYRQSLGQGPEFLIYFQGTGAADDSGLPNDRFFAVRPEGSVSTLKIQRTERGDSAVYLCASSFGGPDTQYFGPGTRLTVL.